Each of the 8 T cell receptor beta chains below was sequenced from the same sample in a study of T cells in Graves' hyperthyroidism and ophthalmopathy. It was RNA transcripts that yielded the amplified TCR beta CDR3 regions. During a first-round RT-PCR of the TCR CDR3, the HTBI primer set was used. TCRdb analysed the multiplex PCR reads with MiXCR anew, one entry per CDR3 protein. The data hold 550,000 to 600,000 distinct CDR3 sequences, with about a sixth observed a single time. The material sequenced was blood. All receptors come from a woman younger than 35 with Graves' hyperthyroidism.

V and J are TRBV3-1 and TRBJ2-5, with a possible D match to TRBD2 (6 bases). The V gene's germline CDR1 is LGHDT and CDR2 YNNKEL (reference sequence). The CDR3 is 13 amino acids. Trimming pared 5 bases from V and 5 bases from J, leaving 12 bases between. The CDR3 is CASSSTSSETQYF. The CDR3 DNA reads as TGTGCCAGCAGCTCAACTAGCTCGGAGACCCAGTACTTC.

This clonotype has only a few counts. The rearrangement joins TRBV7-9 to TRBJ2-6; D unresolved. The CDR3 is 14 residues long. V lost 1 base to trimming and J lost 2 bases, with 3 bases between them. Germline CDR1 and CDR2: SEHNR and FQNEAQ (reference sequence). CDR3 sequence: CASSLDAGANVLTF. CDR3 sequence (DNA): TGTGCCAGCAGCTTAGACGCTGGGGCCAACGTCCTGACTTTC.

This clonotype has just a few counts. V usage is TRBV20-1 and J usage is TRBJ2-3; maybe TRBD2 (5 bases). The V gene's germline CDR1 is DFQATT and CDR2 SNEGSKA (reference sequence). V was shortened by 4 bases and J by 5 bases, with 19 bases between the two germline ends. There are 15 residues in the CDR3. The CDR3 DNA reads TGCAGTGCTACCGGGCTGGAAGACGGAGGAGATACGCAGTATTTT. Translating gives CSATGLEDGGDTQYF.

This clonotype was picked up many times. The chain employs TRBV12-5 and TRBJ1-5; the match to TRBD1 covers 9 bases. Trimming at V came to 0 bases and at J to 1 base, leaving 4 bases not matched to a gene. The germline V gene has CDR1 LGHNT and CDR2 FRNRAP. The CDR3 extends over 17 amino acids. The CDR3 sequence: CASGLVVGTGSNQPQHF. CDR3 bases: TGTGCTAGTGGTTTGGTAGTTGGGACAGGGAGCAATCAGCCCCAGCATTTT. The full variable domain, in which reference TRBV12-5 and TRBJ1-5 provide the parts outside the CDR3, is DARVTQTPRHKVTEMGQEVTMRCQPILGHNTVFWYRQTMMQGLELLAYFRNRAPLDDSGMPKDRFSAEMPDATLATLKIQPSEPRDSAVYFCASGLVVGTGSNQPQHFGDGTRLSIL.

The rearrangement uses TRBV19 and TRBJ2-7; the D is unclear. V was cut by 6 bases and J by 6 bases, with 15 bases left in between. There are 13 residues in the CDR3. Germline CDR1 is LNHDA and CDR2 is SQIVND (reference sequence). The DNA for the CDR3 is TGTGCCAGTAGCCCGGACGGGCGCTGCGAGCAGTACTTC. It codes for CASSPDGRCEQYF.

DNA of the CDR3: TGCGCCAGCAGTCGCGAAGGTGTGCGGGGAGGAGAGACCCAGTACTTC. Its translation is CASSREGVRGGETQYF. The rearrangement uses TRBV5-1 and TRBJ2-5; D may be TRBD2 (6 bases). Trimming shortened V by 5 bases and J by 4 bases, and 21 bases separated the two germline ends. The length of the CDR3 is 16 residues. Germline CDR1 reads SGHRS; CDR2 reads YFSETQ.

This chain uses TRBV10-3 with TRBJ2-5; a weak D match, TRBD2 (5 bases). Trimming removed 3 bases at V and 7 bases at J, with 18 bases between. CDR3 length equals 15 residues. The germline gives CDR1 ENHRY, CDR2 SYGVKD. DNA for the CDR3: TGTGCCATCAGTGAAGTGCGTCTTTCAGAGGGGACCCAGTACTTC. It specifies CAISEVRLSEGTQYF.

This clonotype was counted a few times. The chain couples TRBV29-1 to TRBJ1-2; TRBD1 is a possible D gene (6 bases). The CDR3 spans 12 residues. Between the trimmed V and J ends, which lost 3 bases and 8 bases, there was a span of 13 bases. Germline V CDR1 and CDR2: SQVTM, ANQGSEA. The CDR3 region is CSVDAGVGGYTF. The CDR3 DNA is TGCAGCGTTGATGCAGGGGTAGGAGGCTACACCTTC.